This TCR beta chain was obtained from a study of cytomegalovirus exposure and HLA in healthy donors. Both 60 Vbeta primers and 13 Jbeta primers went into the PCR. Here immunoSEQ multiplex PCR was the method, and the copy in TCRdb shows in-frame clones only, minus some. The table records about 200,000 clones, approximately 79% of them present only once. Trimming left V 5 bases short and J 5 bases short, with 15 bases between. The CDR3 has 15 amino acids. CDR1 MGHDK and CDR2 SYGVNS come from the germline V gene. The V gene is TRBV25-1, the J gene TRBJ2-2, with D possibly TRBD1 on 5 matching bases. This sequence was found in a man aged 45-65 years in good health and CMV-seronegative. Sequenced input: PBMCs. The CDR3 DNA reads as TGTGCCAGCAGTCCAAGGGTAGGGGCGACCGGGGAGCTGTTTTTT. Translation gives CASSPRVGATGELFF.